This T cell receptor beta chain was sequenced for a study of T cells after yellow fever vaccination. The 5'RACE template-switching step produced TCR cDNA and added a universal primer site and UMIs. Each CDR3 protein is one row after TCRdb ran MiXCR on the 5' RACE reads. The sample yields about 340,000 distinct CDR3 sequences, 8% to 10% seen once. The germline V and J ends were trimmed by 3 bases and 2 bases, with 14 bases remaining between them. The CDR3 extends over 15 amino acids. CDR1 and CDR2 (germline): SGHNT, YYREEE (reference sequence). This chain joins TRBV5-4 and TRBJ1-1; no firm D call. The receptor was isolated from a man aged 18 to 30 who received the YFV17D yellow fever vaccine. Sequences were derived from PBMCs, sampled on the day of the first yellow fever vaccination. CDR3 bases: TGTGCCAGCAGCTATACTTCACAGTTCAACACTGAAGCTTTCTTT. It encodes CASSYTSQFNTEAFF.